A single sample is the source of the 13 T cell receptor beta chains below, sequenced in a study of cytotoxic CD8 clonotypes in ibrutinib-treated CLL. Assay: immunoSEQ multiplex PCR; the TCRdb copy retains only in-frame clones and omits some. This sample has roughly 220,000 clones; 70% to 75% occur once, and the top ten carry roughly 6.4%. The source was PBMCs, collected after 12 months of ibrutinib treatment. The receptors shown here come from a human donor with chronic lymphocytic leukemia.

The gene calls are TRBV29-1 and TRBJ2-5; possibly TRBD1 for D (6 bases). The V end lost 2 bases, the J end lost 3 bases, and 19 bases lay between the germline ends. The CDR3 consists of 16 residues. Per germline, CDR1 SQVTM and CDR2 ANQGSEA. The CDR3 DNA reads TGCAGCGTTGAACCCCTCTCAGGGGAAGGGGAAGAGACCCAGTACTTC. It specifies CSVEPLSGEGEETQYF.

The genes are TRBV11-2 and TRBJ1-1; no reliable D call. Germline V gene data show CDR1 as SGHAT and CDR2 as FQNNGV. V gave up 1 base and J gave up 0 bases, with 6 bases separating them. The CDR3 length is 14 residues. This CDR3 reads CASSLGGVNTEAFF. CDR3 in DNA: TGTGCCAGCAGCTTAGGGGGTGTGAACACTGAAGCTTTCTTT.

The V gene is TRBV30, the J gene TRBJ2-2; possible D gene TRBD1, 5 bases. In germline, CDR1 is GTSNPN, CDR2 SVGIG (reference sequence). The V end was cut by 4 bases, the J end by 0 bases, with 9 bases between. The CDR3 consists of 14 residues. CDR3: CAWTRRANTGELFF. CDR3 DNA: TGTGCCTGGACCCGCAGGGCGAACACCGGGGAGCTGTTTTTT.

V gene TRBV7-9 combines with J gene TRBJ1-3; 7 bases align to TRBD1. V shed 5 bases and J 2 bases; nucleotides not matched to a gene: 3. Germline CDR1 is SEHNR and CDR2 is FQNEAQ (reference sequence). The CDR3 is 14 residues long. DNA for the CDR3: TGTGCCAGCAGCCCGACAGGGACTGGAAACACCATATATTTT. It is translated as CASSPTGTGNTIYF.

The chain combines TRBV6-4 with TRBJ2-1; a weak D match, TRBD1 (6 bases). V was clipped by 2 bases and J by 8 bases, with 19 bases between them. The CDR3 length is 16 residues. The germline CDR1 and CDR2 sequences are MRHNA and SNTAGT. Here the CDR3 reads CASSDTAHRAVHEQFF. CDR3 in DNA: TGTGCCAGCAGTGACACTGCACACAGGGCTGTCCATGAGCAGTTCTTC.

This chain's CDR3 is CASSLAAGLSNYGYTF. The CDR3 nucleotides read TGCGCCAGCAGCCTGGCGGCAGGTCTTTCTAACTATGGCTACACCTTC. This chain connects TRBV5-1 to TRBJ1-2; D ambiguous. V lost 4 bases to trimming and J lost 0 bases, with 16 bases between them. CDR1 and CDR2 from the germline V gene are SGHRS and YFSETQ. The CDR3 is made up of 16 amino acids.

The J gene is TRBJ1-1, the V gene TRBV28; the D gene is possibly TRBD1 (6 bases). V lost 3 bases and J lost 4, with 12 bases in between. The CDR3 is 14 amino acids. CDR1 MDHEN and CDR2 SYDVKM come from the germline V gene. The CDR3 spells CASSFGGASTEAFF. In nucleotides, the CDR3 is TGTGCCAGCAGTTTCGGGGGCGCGAGCACTGAAGCTTTCTTT.

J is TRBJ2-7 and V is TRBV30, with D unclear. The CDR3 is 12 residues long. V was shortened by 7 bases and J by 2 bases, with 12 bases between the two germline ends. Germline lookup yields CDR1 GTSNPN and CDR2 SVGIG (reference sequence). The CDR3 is CAFKRQTYEQYF. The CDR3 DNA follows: TGTGCCTTTAAGAGGCAAACCTACGAGCAGTACTTC.

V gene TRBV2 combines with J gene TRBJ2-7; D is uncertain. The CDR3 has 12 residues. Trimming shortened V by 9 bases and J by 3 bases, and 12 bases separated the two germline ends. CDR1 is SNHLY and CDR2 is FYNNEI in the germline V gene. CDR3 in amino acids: CASSQQSYEQYF. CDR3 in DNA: TGTGCCAGTTCACAGCAGAGCTACGAGCAGTACTTC. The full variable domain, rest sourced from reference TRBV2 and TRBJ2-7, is EPEVTQTPSHQVTQMGQEVILRCVPISNHLYFYWYRQILGQKVEFLVSFYNNEISEKSEIFDDQFSVERPDGSNFTLKIRSTKLEDSAMYFCASSQQSYEQYFGPGTRLTVT.

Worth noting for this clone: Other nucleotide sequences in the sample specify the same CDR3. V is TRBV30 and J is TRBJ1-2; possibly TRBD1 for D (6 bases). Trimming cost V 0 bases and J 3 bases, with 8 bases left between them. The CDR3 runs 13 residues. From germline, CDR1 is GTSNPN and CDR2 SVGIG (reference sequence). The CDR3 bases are TGTGCCTGGAGTGTAAGGGGGGACTATGGCTACACCTTC. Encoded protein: CAWSVRGDYGYTF.

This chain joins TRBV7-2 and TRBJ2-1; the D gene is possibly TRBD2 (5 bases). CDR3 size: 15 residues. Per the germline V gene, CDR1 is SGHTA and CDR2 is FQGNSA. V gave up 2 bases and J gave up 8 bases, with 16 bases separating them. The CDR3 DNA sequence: TGTGCCAGCAGCTTAACCCCCGGGTCCGGGGATGAGCAGTTCTTC. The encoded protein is CASSLTPGSGDEQFF.

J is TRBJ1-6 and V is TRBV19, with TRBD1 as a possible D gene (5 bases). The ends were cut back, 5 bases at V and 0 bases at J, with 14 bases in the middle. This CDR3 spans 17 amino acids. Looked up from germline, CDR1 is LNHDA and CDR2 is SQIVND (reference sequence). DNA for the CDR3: TGTGCCAGTAGTCTTTTGAAGCAGGGCTCCTATAATTCACCCCTCCACTTT. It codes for CASSLLKQGSYNSPLHF.

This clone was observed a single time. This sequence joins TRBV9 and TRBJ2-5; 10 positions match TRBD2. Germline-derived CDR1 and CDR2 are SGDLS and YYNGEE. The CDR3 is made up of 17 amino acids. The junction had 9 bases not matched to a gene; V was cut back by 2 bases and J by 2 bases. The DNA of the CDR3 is TGTGCCAGCAGCGTGGGGGGGACTAGCGAGCCGCAAGAGACCCAGTACTTC. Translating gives CASSVGGTSEPQETQYF.